This T cell receptor beta chain came from a study of OX40 agonist ivuxolimab in advanced cancers. Study observations and caveats: Clones of CD4+ and CD8+ blood T cells grew by week 6 at doses of 0.1 to 3.0 mg/kg.

On this clone itself: Its antigen is unidentified.

The repertoire was sequenced with immunoSEQ multiplex PCR; TCRdb's copy has only in-frame clones and lacks some. Counted here are 35,000 to 45,000 clones, 70% to 90% occurring once; the ten biggest clones make up roughly 12%. The clonotype was recovered from an adult with an advanced solid tumor such as melanoma, head and neck, liver or kidney cancer. Here the sequenced sample was CD4+ or CD8+ T cells sorted from blood, taken in a trial of the OX40 agonist ivuxolimab.

The CDR3 nucleotides read TGTGCCAGCAGTGACACAGGGATCACTGAAGCTTTCTTT. Amino acid sequence: CASSDTGITEAFF. V usage is TRBV6-1 and J usage is TRBJ1-1; tentatively, D is TRBD1 (6 bases). CDR1 and CDR2 from the germline V gene are MNHNS and SASEGT. The V and J ends lost 3 bases and 4 bases respectively, with 9 bases between them. The CDR3 loop spans 13 amino acids.